Following are 20 T cell receptor beta chains from one sample sequenced in a study of shared clonotypes between healthy human individuals. Method: immunoSEQ multiplex PCR; TCRdb's copy keeps in-frame clones and lacks some. The profile covers about 2.1 million clones, with about 93% appearing a single time and 1.5% to 2% taken by the ten largest. As defined, naive CD8 cells were CD45RO-negative and positively selected for CCR7, with terminally differentiated effector memory CD45RA+ cells excluded. Source material: naive CD8+ T cells from PBMCs. The source is a man younger than 30 in good health. Some clones in this sample may be carry-over from other donors' samples.

The CDR3 here is CASSSDRRTDTQYF. CDR3 DNA sequence: TGTGCCAGCAGCTCGGACAGGAGGACAGATACGCAGTATTTT. The rearrangement links TRBV7-9 to TRBJ2-3; 7 nucleotides align to TRBD1. V was pared by 4 bases and J by 3 bases, with 4 bases of the junction left unmatched. CDR1 SEHNR and CDR2 FQNEAQ come from the germline V gene (reference sequence). The CDR3 has 14 amino acids.

This sequence joins TRBV19 and TRBJ2-7, with unresolved D. The CDR3 has 12 amino acids. V shed 5 bases and J shed 4 bases, with 9 bases lying between them. CDR1 and CDR2 (germline): LNHDA, SQIVND (reference sequence). This CDR3 is CASSLVGYEQYF. CDR3 DNA sequence: TGTGCCAGTAGTCTAGTGGGTTACGAGCAGTACTTC. Full variable domain (remainder filled in from reference TRBV19 and TRBJ2-7): DGGITQSPKYLFRKEGQNVTLSCEQNLNHDAMYWYRQDPGQGLRLIYYSQIVNDFQKGDIAEGYSVSREKKESFPLTVTSAQKNPTAFYLCASSLVGYEQYFGPGTRLTVT.

This sequence joins TRBV7-9 and TRBJ2-1, with D tentatively TRBD1 or TRBD2 (5 bases each). CDR3 length: 16 residues. Germline V gene data show CDR1 as SEHNR and CDR2 as FQNEAQ (reference sequence). The V and J ends lost 7 bases and 2 bases respectively, with 18 bases between them. The CDR3 protein is CASIPWARETYNEQFF. The DNA of the CDR3 is TGTGCCAGCATCCCGTGGGCCAGGGAGACCTACAATGAGCAGTTCTTC.

This chain joins TRBV15 and TRBJ1-4; unclear D gene. V was clipped by 5 bases and J by 5 bases, with 9 bases between them. The CDR3 runs to 13 residues. Per germline, CDR1 LNHNV and CDR2 YYDKDF (reference sequence). The CDR3 nucleotides read TGTGCCACCAGCTCCCGGCTCAATGAAAAACTGTTTTTT. This encodes CATSSRLNEKLFF.

The rearrangement uses TRBV11-2 and TRBJ2-1; 7 positions match TRBD2. Germline CDR1 is SGHAT and CDR2 is FQNNGV. This CDR3 is 16 amino acids long. Losses at the gene ends were 8 bases for V and 7 bases for J; bases not matched to a gene: 17. This chain's CDR3 is CASLTRDGGSSNEQFF. CDR3 nucleotide sequence: TGTGCCAGCCTCACCAGGGATGGCGGGAGTTCGAATGAGCAGTTCTTC.

This clone is a singleton in its sample. The rearrangement uses TRBV7-9 and TRBJ2-3; either TRBD1 or TRBD2 may fit D (5 bases each). V lost 4 bases and J 1 base, leaving 12 bases between the germline ends. Germline assignment: CDR1 SEHNR and CDR2 FQNEAQ (reference sequence). The CDR3 sequence is 15 residues long. CDR3 sequence (DNA): TGTGCCAGCAGCTACTTCGGGACGGGCACAGATACGCAGTATTTT. It encodes CASSYFGTGTDTQYF.

V is TRBV19 and J is TRBJ2-1, with 7 bases that match TRBD2. Germline V gene sequence: CDR1 LNHDA, CDR2 SQIVND (reference sequence). Trimming at V came to 4 bases and at J to 8 bases, leaving 11 bases not matched to a gene. The CDR3 is 15 amino acids. The chain's CDR3 is CASSTTPGGGDEQFF. The DNA of the CDR3 is TGTGCCAGTAGTACCACCCCGGGGGGAGGGGATGAGCAGTTCTTC.

V is TRBV9 and J is TRBJ2-2, with 9 bases matching TRBD2. Germline-derived CDR1 and CDR2 are SGDLS and YYNGEE. J lost 2 bases, V lost 3 bases, and 8 bases had no gene match. The CDR3 consists of 17 residues. The CDR3 bases are TGTGCCAGCAGCGCCGGGTGGCTAGCGGGAAACACCGGGGAGCTGTTTTTT. Translated, it gives CASSAGWLAGNTGELFF.

V gene TRBV13 combines with J gene TRBJ1-4, with 10 bases lining up with TRBD1. The CDR3 length is 14 residues. The germline V gene encodes CDR1 PRHDT and CDR2 FYEKMQ (reference sequence). Unmatched junction bases numbered 1, after V lost 3 bases and J lost 6 bases. The CDR3 DNA sequence: TGTGCCAGCAGCTTCGGGACAGGGGATGAAAAACTGTTTTTT. As protein: CASSFGTGDEKLFF.

The chain links TRBV2 to TRBJ2-3; the D gene is possibly TRBD2 (6 bases). CDR3 length equals 15 residues. The V gene lost 7 bases and the J gene lost 2 bases, with 16 bases spanning the gap. Germline-derived CDR1 and CDR2 are SNHLY and FYNNEI. For the CDR3, the DNA is TGTGCCAGCACTTACCGGGAGTCCTACACAGATACGCAGTATTTT. It is translated as CASTYRESYTDTQYF. Based on the CDR3 plus reference TRBV2 and TRBJ2-3, the full variable domain is EPEVTQTPSHQVTQMGQEVILRCVPISNHLYFYWYRQILGQKVEFLVSFYNNEISEKSEIFDDQFSVERPDGSNFTLKIRSTKLEDSAMYFCASTYRESYTDTQYFGPGTRLTVL.

Turning to this clone: Within the sample, other DNA sequences also encode this same CDR3. The CDR3 DNA sequence: TGTGCCAGCAGTTTCCCGAACACTGAAGCTTTCTTT. As protein: CASSFPNTEAFF. The chain carries TRBV28 and TRBJ1-1; no clear D gene. The germline gives CDR1 MDHEN, CDR2 SYDVKM. V shed 3 bases and J shed 1 base, with 3 bases lying between them. The CDR3 spans 12 residues.

This clone was counted only a few times. V is TRBV30 and J is TRBJ1-1; D remains ambiguous. Germline V gene sequence: CDR1 GTSNPN, CDR2 SVGIG (reference sequence). Trimming took 4 bases from V and 1 from J, leaving 13 bases between them. The CDR3 consists of 14 residues. The DNA of the CDR3 is TGTGCCTGGAAAGAGGATTCGGGGAACACTGAAGCTTTCTTT. Protein: CAWKEDSGNTEAFF.

The genes are TRBV9 and TRBJ2-4, with a weak D call TRBD1 (6 bases). The CDR3 consists of 19 residues. V was clipped by 2 bases and J by 4 bases, with 25 bases between them. Germline loops: CDR1 SGDLS, CDR2 YYNGEE. This CDR3 reads CASSVRPIVQGEKKNIQYF. The CDR3 bases are TGTGCCAGCAGCGTGAGGCCCATAGTACAGGGAGAAAAGAAAAACATTCAGTACTTC.

A word on this clone: Other nucleotide sequences in the sample specify the same CDR3. This sequence joins TRBV15 and TRBJ2-5, with no clear D. The CDR3 is made up of 15 amino acids. Between the trimmed V and J ends, which lost 0 bases and 2 bases, there was a span of 10 bases. Per the germline V gene, CDR1 is LNHNV and CDR2 is YYDKDF (reference sequence). In DNA form, the CDR3 reads TGTGCCACCAGCAGAGATCGGGCGACGCAAGAGACCCAGTACTTC. Protein product: CATSRDRATQETQYF.

This clone has a single count. The chain couples TRBV19 to TRBJ1-5, with unresolved D. Germline V gene data show CDR1 as LNHDA and CDR2 as SQIVND (reference sequence). V lost 1 base to trimming and J lost 0 bases, with 16 bases between them. CDR3 size: 18 residues. CDR3 DNA: TGTGCCAGTAGTATAGTAGTGGGTCAGCACTATAGCAATCAGCCCCAGCATTTT. The encoded protein is CASSIVVGQHYSNQPQHF.

V is TRBV7-6 and J is TRBJ2-1; D uncertain. Germline CDR1 reads SGHVS; CDR2 reads FNYEAQ. The CDR3 runs to 15 residues. Trimming stripped 5 bases from V and 3 bases from J, with 14 bases between. The CDR3 coding sequence is TGTGCCAGCAGCCCCTGGATTGGGATCTACAATGAGCAGTTCTTC. It yields the protein CASSPWIGIYNEQFF.

The V call is TRBV10-3, the J call TRBJ2-1, with 8 bases fitting TRBD2. V was clipped by 5 bases and J by 6 bases; unmatched bases: 9. Germline CDR1 is ENHRY and CDR2 is SYGVKD. The CDR3 loop spans 15 amino acids. As DNA, the CDR3 is TGTGCCATCAGTTACGTAGGTGCGGGAGGCAATGAGCAGTTCTTC. Protein: CAISYVGAGGNEQFF.

The J gene is TRBJ2-4, the V gene TRBV9; D perhaps matches TRBD2 (6 bases). The CDR3 loop spans 15 amino acids. V gave up 0 bases and J gave up 10 bases, with 17 bases separating them. Germline CDR1 is SGDLS and CDR2 is YYNGEE. Here the CDR3 reads CASSVGREPPGIQYF. In nucleotides, the CDR3 is TGTGCCAGCAGCGTAGGACGGGAGCCACCTGGGATTCAGTACTTC.

The chain combines TRBV9 with TRBJ2-5, with D perhaps TRBD1 or TRBD2 (5 bases each). CDR1 SGDLS and CDR2 YYNGEE come from the germline V gene. This CDR3 is 15 amino acids long. Trimming cost V 5 bases and J 4 bases, with 18 bases left between them. The CDR3 region is CASRPDYGAGETQYF. The CDR3 DNA follows: TGTGCCAGCAGGCCCGATTATGGGGCGGGAGAGACCCAGTACTTC.

A word on this clone: The same CDR3 can be traced to other DNA sequences in this sample. The rearrangement links TRBV9 to TRBJ2-1; D remains unclear. V lost 3 bases to trimming and J lost 10 bases, with 8 bases between them. Germline CDR1 and CDR2: SGDLS and YYNGEE. The CDR3 is 11 amino acids. CDR3 DNA: TGTGCCAGCAGCGCCCCCGGAGAGCAGTTCTTC. Protein: CASSAPGEQFF.